The sequence of this T cell receptor (beta chain) was determined in a study of T cells after posttransplantation cyclophosphamide. General observations from the study: TRB overlap between skin or GI tissue T cells and blood was limited. Donor-recipient repertoire similarity was low at 1-2 months, rising over year one.

With regard to this clone: Its specificity is unknown.

The germline V gene encodes CDR1 MDHEN and CDR2 SYDVKM. V trimming: 2 bases; J trimming: 9 bases; junction bases outside the gene matches: 9. CDR3 length equals 14 residues. Clones were read by immunoSEQ multiplex PCR, and TCRdb kept only the in-frame ones, dropping some. The sample records roughly 2,100 clones, 90% to 95% being singletons. Material for sequencing was naive CD8+ T cells sorted from PBMCs. The sequence was obtained from a woman aged 60-70 years in good health, CMV-negative, and a related stem cell transplant donor. The rearrangement joins TRBV28 to TRBJ2-5; 7 bases are a match to TRBD2. The CDR3 bases are TGTGCCAGCAGTTTAAGTGGTGAGGCGGGGGCCCAGTACTTC. Amino acid sequence: CASSLSGEAGAQYF.